This T cell receptor beta chain stems from a study of PD-L1 blockade in urothelial cancer. On the study more broadly: Chemotherapy regimens numbering 0 to 3 had been given to patients. Blood yielded a median of around 140,000 T cells per sample.

The repertoire was sequenced with immunoSEQ multiplex PCR; TCRdb's copy has only in-frame clones and lacks some. The sample has about 52,000 clones; approximately 87% are singletons. The CDR3 loop spans 13 amino acids. Germline CDR1 reads SNHLY; CDR2 reads FYNNEI. The V end was cut by 4 bases, the J end by 4 bases, with 10 bases between. This sequence was found in a man between 35 and 55 years old with urothelial cancer. The chain is built from TRBV2 and TRBJ1-2; D call uncertain. The specimen was PBMCs, collected around atezolizumab (anti-PD-L1) treatment. For the CDR3, the DNA is TGTGCCAGCAGTGTTAACAGTCCCTATGGCTACACCTTC. Translating it yields CASSVNSPYGYTF.